The 5 T cell receptor beta chains given below trace back to one sample, sequenced in a study of T cell repertoires in cytomegalovirus infection. MiXCR, applied by TCRdb to the reads, yields one record per CDR3 protein. The sample has roughly 230,000 distinct CDR3 sequences; 17% are singletons. The specimen sequenced was CD8+ T cells from PBMCs. The receptors were sampled from a human donor in good health (CMV status not recorded). Some clones in this sample may be carry-over from other donors' samples.

Many counts were recorded for this clonotype. The chain uses TRBV28 and TRBJ2-7, with 8 bases that match TRBD1. Looked up from germline, CDR1 is MDHEN and CDR2 is SYDVKM. J was trimmed by 2 bases and V by 6 bases; bases with no gene match: 3. The CDR3 has 13 amino acids. The CDR3 is CASSDRGPYEQYF. The CDR3 region has the DNA TGTGCCAGCAGCGACAGGGGACCCTACGAGCAGTACTTC.

The rearrangement joins TRBV19 to TRBJ1-5; D gene uncertain. Trimming took 0 bases from V and 4 from J, leaving 13 bases between them. CDR3 length: 16 residues. Germline CDR1 reads LNHDA; CDR2 reads SQIVND (reference sequence). The CDR3 region has the DNA TGTGCCAGTAGTATAGATCCGCCCGGTTTTAATCAGCCCCAGCATTTT. Its translation: CASSIDPPGFNQPQHF.

There are a few counts of this clonotype. CDR3 sequence: CASSQDLVTSGESYNEQFF. CDR3 nucleotide sequence: TGTGCCAGCAGCCAAGATCTAGTGACTAGCGGGGAAAGCTACAATGAGCAGTTCTTC. The chain couples TRBV4-2 to TRBJ2-1; 11 bases match TRBD2. Germline trimming cut 0 bases from V and 3 bases from J; bases unmatched to any gene: 10. The CDR3 is 19 amino acids. Germline V gives CDR1 LGHNA, CDR2 YNFKEQ.

The sample holds a few counts of this clonotype. The rearrangement joins TRBV11-1 to TRBJ2-1; D remains ambiguous. CDR3 length: 15 residues. V was cut by 1 base and J by 4 bases, with 11 bases left in between. Germline values: CDR1 SGHAT, CDR2 FQDESV (reference sequence). The CDR3 coding sequence is TGTGCCAGCAGCTTAGACTTTTGGCAATACAATGAGCAGTTCTTC. Translation gives CASSLDFWQYNEQFF.

This clonotype was counted between two and nine times. The chain is built from TRBV5-6 and TRBJ1-3, with 9 nucleotides matching TRBD1. The CDR3 runs 16 residues. Per germline, CDR1 SGHDT and CDR2 YYEEEE. V was clipped by 5 bases and J by 0 bases; unmatched bases: 6. The DNA for the CDR3 is TGTGCCAGCAGAAGACAGGGGGTTTTCTCTGGAAACACCATATATTTT. Its protein is CASRRQGVFSGNTIYF. Full variable domain (missing parts from reference TRBV5-6 and TRBJ1-3): DAGVTQSPTHLIKTRGQQVTLRCSPKSGHDTVSWYQQALGQGPQFIFQYYEEEERQRGNFPDRFSGHQFPNYSSELNVNALLLGDSALYLCASRRQGVFSGNTIYFGEGSWLTVV.